Each of the 10 T cell receptor beta chains below was sequenced from the same sample in a study of blood T cell repertoires in COVID-19. Produced via immunoSEQ multiplex PCR; TCRdb's table is partial and in-frame only. The repertoire holds 200,000 to 250,000 clones, with roughly four fifths as singletons. Sequenced sample: peripheral blood. Receptors were obtained from a woman in her seventies with COVID-19, enrolled during active disease.

This chain connects TRBV18 to TRBJ1-3; D is perhaps TRBD1 (6 bases). The CDR3 length is 16 residues. With 4 bases removed from V and 3 bases from J, the gap between germline ends came to 16 bases. Germline V gives CDR1 KGHSH, CDR2 LQKENI. CDR3 protein: CASSRNRDVDGNTIYF. As DNA, the CDR3 is TGTGCCAGCTCACGTAACAGGGATGTTGATGGAAACACCATATATTTT.

The chain carries TRBV2 and TRBJ2-7; no clear D. The V end lost 7 bases, the J end lost 0 bases, and 4 bases lay between the germline ends. This CDR3 is built from 11 residues. The V gene's germline CDR1 is SNHLY and CDR2 FYNNEI. CDR3 region: CASTDSYEQYF. The CDR3 DNA reads TGTGCCAGCACAGACTCCTACGAGCAGTACTTC.

This clone came up a few times. The CDR3 loop is CASRPDGLGNEKLFF. CDR3 sequence (DNA): TGTGCCAGCAGACCCGACGGGTTGGGTAATGAAAAACTGTTTTTT. The V and J genes are TRBV4-2 and TRBJ1-4; D not certain. CDR1 is LGHNA and CDR2 is YNFKEQ in the germline V gene. V lost 6 bases to trimming and J lost 4 bases, with 15 bases between them. This CDR3 comprises 15 residues.

Only a few counts were recorded for this clone. The V gene is TRBV5-6, the J gene TRBJ2-5; maybe TRBD1 (6 bases). Trimming left V 4 bases short and J 7 bases short, with 26 bases between. Germline V CDR1 and CDR2: SGHDT, YYEEEE. There are 17 residues in the CDR3. CDR3 nucleotides: TGTGCCAGCAGCCCTCCACAGGGTAGAGGATTTGGGAGGACCCAGTACTTC. Its protein product is CASSPPQGRGFGRTQYF.

The V call is TRBV5-4, the J call TRBJ1-1; 10 bases align to TRBD1. Trimming at V came to 3 bases and at J to 4 bases, leaving 3 bases not matched to a gene. Germline values: CDR1 SGHNT, CDR2 YYREEE (reference sequence). The CDR3 runs 14 residues. DNA for the CDR3: TGTGCCAGCAGCTGGGACAGGGGAACCACTGAAGCTTTCTTT. Protein: CASSWDRGTTEAFF. Combining the CDR3 with reference TRBV5-4 and TRBJ1-1 gives the whole variable domain ETGVTQSPTHLIKTRGQQVTLRCSSQSGHNTVSWYQQALGQGPQFIFQYYREEENGRGNFPPRFSGLQFPNYSSELNVNALELDDSALYLCASSWDRGTTEAFFGQGTRLTVV.

The sample holds one count of this clone. V is TRBV5-1 and J is TRBJ1-2, with D possibly being TRBD1 (5 bases). The V end lost 0 bases, the J end lost 2 bases, and 14 bases lay between the germline ends. This CDR3 is built from 16 residues. CDR1 is SGHRS and CDR2 is YFSETQ in the germline V gene. Here the CDR3 DNA reads TGCGCCAGCAGCTTGGCCCAGGGCCTTGACAACTATGGCTACACCTTC. It codes for CASSLAQGLDNYGYTF.

The genes are TRBV28 and TRBJ1-1; D gene ambiguous. The CDR3 spans 11 residues. CDR1 MDHEN and CDR2 SYDVKM come from the germline V gene. The V end was cut by 2 bases, the J end by 9 bases, with 7 bases between. CDR3 nucleotides: TGTGCCAGCAGTTTAGCAGGCCAAGCTTTCTTT. This encodes CASSLAGQAFF.

The J gene is TRBJ2-5, the V gene TRBV14, with D possibly matching TRBD1 (5 bases). V was cut by 4 bases and J by 4 bases, with 13 bases left in between. The CDR3 is 14 amino acids. The germline V gene encodes CDR1 SGHDN and CDR2 FVKESK. The CDR3 here is CASSPMGRGETQYF. The CDR3 nucleotides read TGTGCCAGCAGCCCGATGGGGCGTGGAGAGACCCAGTACTTC.

The rearrangement joins TRBV5-6 to TRBJ1-1; D remains unclear. Looked up from germline, CDR1 is SGHDT and CDR2 is YYEEEE. This CDR3 spans 14 amino acids. V lost 3 bases, J lost 2 bases, and 11 bases lay in between. The CDR3, as DNA: TGTGCCAGCAGCTCTCTGGGAGGTAACACTGAAGCTTTCTTT. This translates into CASSSLGGNTEAFF.

This clone was seen a single time. The rearrangement joins TRBV27 to TRBJ2-7; TRBD2 agrees at 11 bases. This CDR3 region has 15 residues. V was clipped by 3 bases and J by 3 bases; unmatched bases: 4. Germline V lookup: CDR1 MNHEY, CDR2 SMNVEV (reference sequence). The CDR3 DNA reads TGTGCCAGCAGTTTCGGGACTAGCGGCATCTACGAGCAGTACTTC. Its protein is CASSFGTSGIYEQYF.